This paragraph covers one TCR beta chain sequence. Every patient relapsed after autologous stem cell transplantation, and brentuximab vedotin exposure varied. The data are from a study of PD-1 blockade in classical Hodgkin lymphoma. Germline assignment: CDR1 SGHTA and CDR2 FQGNSA. This CDR3 is 16 amino acids long. The J segment lost 8 bases and the V segment lost 1 base, leaving 13 bases of the junction unmatched. Method: immunoSEQ multiplex PCR; TCRdb's copy keeps in-frame clones and lacks some. The sample lists about 93,000 clones; approximately 80% were seen once. The chain is built from TRBV7-2 and TRBJ1-1; 7 bases line up with TRBD1. This sequence originates from a human donor with classical Hodgkin lymphoma. The source was peripheral blood mononuclear cells (PBMCs), collected before the second cycle of nivolumab. The CDR3 loop is CASSLGPRQGAREAFF. CDR3 in DNA: TGTGCCAGCAGCTTAGGCCCACGACAGGGAGCCCGAGAAGCTTTCTTT. The entire variable domain, with the rest obtained from reference TRBV7-2 and TRBJ1-1, is as follows: GAGVSQSPSNKVTEKGKDVELRCDPISGHTALYWYRQSLGQGLEFLIYFQGNSAPDKSGLPSDRFSAERTGGSVSTLTIQRTQQEDSAVYLCASSLGPRQGAREAFFGQGTRLTVV.